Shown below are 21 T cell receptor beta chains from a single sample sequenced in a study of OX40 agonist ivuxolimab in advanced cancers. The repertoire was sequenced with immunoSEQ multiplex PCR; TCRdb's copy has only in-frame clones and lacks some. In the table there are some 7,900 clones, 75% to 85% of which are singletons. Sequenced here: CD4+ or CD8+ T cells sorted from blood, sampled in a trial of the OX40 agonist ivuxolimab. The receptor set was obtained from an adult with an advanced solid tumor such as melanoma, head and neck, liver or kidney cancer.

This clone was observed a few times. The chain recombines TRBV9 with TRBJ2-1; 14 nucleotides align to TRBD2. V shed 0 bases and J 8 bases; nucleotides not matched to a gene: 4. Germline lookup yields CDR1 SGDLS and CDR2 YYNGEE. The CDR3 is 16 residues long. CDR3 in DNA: TGTGCCAGCAGCGTAGTTAGGGGACTAGCGGGGGATGAGCAGTTCTTC. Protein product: CASSVVRGLAGDEQFF.

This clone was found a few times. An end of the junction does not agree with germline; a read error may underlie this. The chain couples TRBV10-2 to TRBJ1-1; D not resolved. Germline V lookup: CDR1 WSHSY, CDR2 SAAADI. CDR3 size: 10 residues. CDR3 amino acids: CASREFEAFF. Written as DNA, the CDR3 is TGCGCCAGCCGTGAGTTTGAAGCTTTCTTT.

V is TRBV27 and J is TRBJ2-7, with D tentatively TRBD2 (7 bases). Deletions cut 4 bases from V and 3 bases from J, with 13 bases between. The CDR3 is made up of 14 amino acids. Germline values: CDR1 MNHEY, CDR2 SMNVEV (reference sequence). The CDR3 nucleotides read TGTGCCAGCAGTTCGGGCGGGGGCGTCTACGAGCAGTACTTC. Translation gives CASSSGGGVYEQYF.

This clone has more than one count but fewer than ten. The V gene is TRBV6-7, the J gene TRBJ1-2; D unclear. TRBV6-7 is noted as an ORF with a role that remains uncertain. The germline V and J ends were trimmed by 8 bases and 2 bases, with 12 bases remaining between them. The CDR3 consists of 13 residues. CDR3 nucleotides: TGTGCCAGCCAAGGTGGGGAGAACTATGGCTACACCTTC. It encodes CASQGGENYGYTF.

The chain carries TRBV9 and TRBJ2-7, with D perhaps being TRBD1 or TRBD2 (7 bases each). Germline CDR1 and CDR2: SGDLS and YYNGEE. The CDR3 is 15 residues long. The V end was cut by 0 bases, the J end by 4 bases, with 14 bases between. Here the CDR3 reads CASSVGGGGGYEQYF. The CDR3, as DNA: TGTGCCAGCAGCGTAGGGGGAGGGGGCGGATACGAGCAGTACTTC.

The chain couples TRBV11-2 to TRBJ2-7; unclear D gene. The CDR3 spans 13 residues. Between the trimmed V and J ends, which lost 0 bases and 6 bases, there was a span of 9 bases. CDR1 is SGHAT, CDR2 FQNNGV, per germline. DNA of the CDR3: TGTGCCAGCAGCTTAGATGCAGGTCGCGAGCAGTACTTC. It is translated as CASSLDAGREQYF.

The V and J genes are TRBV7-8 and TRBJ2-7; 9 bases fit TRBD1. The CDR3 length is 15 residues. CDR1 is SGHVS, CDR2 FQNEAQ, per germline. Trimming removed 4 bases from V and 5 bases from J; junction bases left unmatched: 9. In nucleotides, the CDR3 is TGTGCCAGCAGCTACCCCGGGACAGGGTTCGACGAGCAGTACTTC. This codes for CASSYPGTGFDEQYF.

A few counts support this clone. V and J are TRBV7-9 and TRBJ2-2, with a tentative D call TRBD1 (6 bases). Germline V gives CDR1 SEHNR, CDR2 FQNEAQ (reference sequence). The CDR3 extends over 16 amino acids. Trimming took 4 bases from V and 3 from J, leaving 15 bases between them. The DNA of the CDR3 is TGTGCCAGCAGCTCCCTGATCGGACAGCACACCGGGGAGCTGTTTTTT. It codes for CASSSLIGQHTGELFF. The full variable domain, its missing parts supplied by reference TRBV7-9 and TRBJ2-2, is DTGVSQNPRHKITKRGQNVTFRCDPISEHNRLYWYRQTLGQGPEFLTYFQNEAQLEKSRLLSDRFSAERPKGSFSTLEIQRTEQGDSAMYLCASSSLIGQHTGELFFGEGSRLTVL.

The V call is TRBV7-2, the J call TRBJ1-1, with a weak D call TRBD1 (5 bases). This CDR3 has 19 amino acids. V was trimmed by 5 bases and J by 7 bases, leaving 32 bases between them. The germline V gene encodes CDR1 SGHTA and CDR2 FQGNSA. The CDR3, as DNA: TGTGCCAGCAGCGCAAGCGAGTGGGGGGTACGGGCAAGGGACCATGAAGCTTTCTTT. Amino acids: CASSASEWGVRARDHEAFF.

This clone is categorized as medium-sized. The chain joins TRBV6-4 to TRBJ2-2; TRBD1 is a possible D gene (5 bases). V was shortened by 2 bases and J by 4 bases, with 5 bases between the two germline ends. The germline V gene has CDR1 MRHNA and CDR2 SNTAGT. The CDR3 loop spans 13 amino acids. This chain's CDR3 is CASSDTGTGELFF. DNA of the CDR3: TGTGCCAGCAGTGACACAGGCACCGGGGAGCTGTTTTTT.

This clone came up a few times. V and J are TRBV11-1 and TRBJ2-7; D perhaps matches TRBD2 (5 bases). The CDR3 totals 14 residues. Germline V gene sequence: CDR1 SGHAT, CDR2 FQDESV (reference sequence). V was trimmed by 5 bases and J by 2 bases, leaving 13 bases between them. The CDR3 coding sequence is TGTGCCAGCAGCCTCGGACGGGATCCCTACGAGCAGTACTTC. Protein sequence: CASSLGRDPYEQYF.

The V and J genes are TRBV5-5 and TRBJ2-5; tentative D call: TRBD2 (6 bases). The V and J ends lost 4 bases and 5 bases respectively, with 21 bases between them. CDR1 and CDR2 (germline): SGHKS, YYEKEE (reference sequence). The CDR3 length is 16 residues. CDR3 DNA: TGTGCCAGCAGCACCCCGGGGACCCTCCGGGGGGAGACCCAGTACTTC. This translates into CASSTPGTLRGETQYF.

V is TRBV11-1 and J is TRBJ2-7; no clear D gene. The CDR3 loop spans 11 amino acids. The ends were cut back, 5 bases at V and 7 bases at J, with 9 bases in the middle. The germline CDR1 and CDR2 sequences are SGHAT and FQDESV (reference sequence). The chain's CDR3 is CASSSVWEQYF. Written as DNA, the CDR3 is TGTGCCAGCAGCAGTGTGTGGGAGCAGTACTTC.

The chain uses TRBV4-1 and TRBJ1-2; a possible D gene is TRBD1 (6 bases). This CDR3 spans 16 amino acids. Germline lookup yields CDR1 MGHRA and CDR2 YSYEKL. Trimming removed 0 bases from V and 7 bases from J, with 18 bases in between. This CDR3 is CASSQDLVGAGVGYTF. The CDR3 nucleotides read TGCGCCAGCAGCCAAGATCTGGTGGGGGCGGGTGTTGGCTACACCTTC.

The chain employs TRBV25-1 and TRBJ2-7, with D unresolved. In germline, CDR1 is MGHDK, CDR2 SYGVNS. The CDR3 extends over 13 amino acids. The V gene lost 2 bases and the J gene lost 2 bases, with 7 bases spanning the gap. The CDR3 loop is CASSELDTYEQYF. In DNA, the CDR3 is TGTGCCAGCAGTGAACTCGACACCTACGAGCAGTACTTC.

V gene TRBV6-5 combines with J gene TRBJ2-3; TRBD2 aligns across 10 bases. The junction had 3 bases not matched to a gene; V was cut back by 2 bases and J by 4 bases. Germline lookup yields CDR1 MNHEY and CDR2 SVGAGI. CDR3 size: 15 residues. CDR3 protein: CASSYGLAESDTQYF. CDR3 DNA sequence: TGTGCCAGCAGTTACGGACTAGCGGAGTCAGATACGCAGTATTTT.

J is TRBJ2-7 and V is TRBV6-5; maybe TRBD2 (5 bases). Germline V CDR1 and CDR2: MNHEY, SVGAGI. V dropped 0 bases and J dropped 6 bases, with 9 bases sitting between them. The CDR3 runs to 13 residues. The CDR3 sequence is CASSYSEAVEQYF. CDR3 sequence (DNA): TGTGCCAGCAGTTACTCGGAAGCGGTCGAGCAGTACTTC.

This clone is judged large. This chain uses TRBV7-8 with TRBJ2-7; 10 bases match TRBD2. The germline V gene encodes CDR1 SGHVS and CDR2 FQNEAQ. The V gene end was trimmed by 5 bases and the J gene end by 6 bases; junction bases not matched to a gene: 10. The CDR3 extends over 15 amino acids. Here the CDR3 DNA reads TGTGCCAGCAGCCCCGAGCGGGGGGGCCGACCCGAGCAGTACTTC. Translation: CASSPERGGRPEQYF.

CDR3 nucleotides: TGTGCCAGCAGCGCAGGGACCGAATATGGCTACACCTTC. It translates to CASSAGTEYGYTF. The V gene is TRBV9, the J gene TRBJ1-2, with D possibly TRBD1 on 5 matching bases. Trimming removed 3 bases at V and 5 bases at J, with 11 bases between. This CDR3 has 13 residues. From germline, CDR1 is SGDLS and CDR2 YYNGEE.

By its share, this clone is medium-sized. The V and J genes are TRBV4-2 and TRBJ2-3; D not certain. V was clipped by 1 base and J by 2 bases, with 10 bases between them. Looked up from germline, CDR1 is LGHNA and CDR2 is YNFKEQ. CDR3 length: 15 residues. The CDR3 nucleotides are TGTGCCAGCAGCCAAGCCGACCAGAACACAGATACGCAGTATTTT. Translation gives CASSQADQNTDTQYF.

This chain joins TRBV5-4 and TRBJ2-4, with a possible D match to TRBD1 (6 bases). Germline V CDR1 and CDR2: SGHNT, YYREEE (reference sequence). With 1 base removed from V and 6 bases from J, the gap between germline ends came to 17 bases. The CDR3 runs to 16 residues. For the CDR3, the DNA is TGTGCCAGCAGCTTGTTCGGGGACACCCTCCTAAACATTCAGTACTTC. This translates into CASSLFGDTLLNIQYF.